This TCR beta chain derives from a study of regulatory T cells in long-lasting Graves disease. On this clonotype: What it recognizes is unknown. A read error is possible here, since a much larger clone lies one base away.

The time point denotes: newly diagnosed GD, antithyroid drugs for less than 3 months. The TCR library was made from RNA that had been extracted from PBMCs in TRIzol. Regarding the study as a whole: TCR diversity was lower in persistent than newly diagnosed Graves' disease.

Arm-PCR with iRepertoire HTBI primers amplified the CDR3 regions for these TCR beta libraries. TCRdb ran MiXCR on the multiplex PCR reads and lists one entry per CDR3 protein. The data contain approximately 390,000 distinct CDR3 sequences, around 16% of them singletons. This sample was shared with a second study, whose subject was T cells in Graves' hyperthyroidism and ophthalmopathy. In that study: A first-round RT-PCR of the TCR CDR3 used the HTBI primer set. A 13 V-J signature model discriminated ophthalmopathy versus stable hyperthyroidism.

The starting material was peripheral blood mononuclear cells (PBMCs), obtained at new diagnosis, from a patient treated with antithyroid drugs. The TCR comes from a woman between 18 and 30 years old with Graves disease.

CDR3 sequence reads: CASKAAEQLF. The CDR3 DNA follows: TGCGCCAGCAAGGCTGCGGAGCAGCTCTTC. The V and J genes are TRBV10-2 and TRBJ2-1; D unclear. The CDR3 is 10 residues long. The V gene's germline CDR1 is WSHSY and CDR2 SAAADI.